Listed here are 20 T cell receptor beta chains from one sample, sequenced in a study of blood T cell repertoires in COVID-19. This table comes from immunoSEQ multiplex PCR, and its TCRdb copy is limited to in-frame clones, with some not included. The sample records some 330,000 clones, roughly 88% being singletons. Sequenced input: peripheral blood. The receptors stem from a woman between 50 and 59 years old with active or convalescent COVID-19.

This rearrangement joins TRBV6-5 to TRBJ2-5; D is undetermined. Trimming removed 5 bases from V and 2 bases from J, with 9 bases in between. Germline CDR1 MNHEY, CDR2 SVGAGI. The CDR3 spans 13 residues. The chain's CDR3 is CASSLHTQETQYF. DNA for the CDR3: TGTGCCAGCAGTCTCCATACTCAAGAGACCCAGTACTTC.

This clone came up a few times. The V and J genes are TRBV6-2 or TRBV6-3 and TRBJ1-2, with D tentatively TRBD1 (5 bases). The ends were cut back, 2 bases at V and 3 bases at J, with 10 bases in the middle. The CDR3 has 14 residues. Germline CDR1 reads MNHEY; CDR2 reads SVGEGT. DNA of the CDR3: TGTGCCAGCAGTTACGGGGCATGGGACTATGGCTACACCTTC. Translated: CASSYGAWDYGYTF.

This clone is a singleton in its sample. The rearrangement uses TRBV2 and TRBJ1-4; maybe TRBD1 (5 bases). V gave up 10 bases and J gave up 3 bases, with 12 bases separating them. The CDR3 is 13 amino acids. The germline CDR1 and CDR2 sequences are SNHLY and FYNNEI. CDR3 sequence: CATRRQPNEKLFF. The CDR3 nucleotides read TGTGCCACCAGGCGACAGCCTAATGAAAAACTGTTTTTT.

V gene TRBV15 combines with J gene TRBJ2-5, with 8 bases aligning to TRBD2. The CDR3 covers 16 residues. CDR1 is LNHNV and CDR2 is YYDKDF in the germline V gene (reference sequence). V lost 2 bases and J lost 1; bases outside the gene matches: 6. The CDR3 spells CATSRLDSGGQETQYF. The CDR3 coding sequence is TGTGCCACCAGCAGATTAGACAGCGGGGGCCAAGAGACCCAGTACTTC.

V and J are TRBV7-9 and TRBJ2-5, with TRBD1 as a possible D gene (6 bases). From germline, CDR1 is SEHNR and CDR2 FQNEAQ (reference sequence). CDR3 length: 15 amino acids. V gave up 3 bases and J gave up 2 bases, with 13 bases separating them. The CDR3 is CASSLGAGDQETQYF. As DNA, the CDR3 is TGTGCCAGCAGCTTGGGGGCAGGGGATCAAGAGACCCAGTACTTC. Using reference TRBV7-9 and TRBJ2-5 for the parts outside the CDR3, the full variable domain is DTGVSQNPRHKITKRGQNVTFRCDPISEHNRLYWYRQTLGQGPEFLTYFQNEAQLEKSRLLSDRFSAERPKGSFSTLEIQRTEQGDSAMYLCASSLGAGDQETQYFGPGTRLLVL.

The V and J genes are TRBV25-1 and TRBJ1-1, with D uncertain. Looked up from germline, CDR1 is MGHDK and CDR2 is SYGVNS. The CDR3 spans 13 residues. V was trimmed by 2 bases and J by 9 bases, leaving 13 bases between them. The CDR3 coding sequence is TGTGCCAGCAGTGAACTCTTGGCCCGTCAAGCTTTCTTT. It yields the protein CASSELLARQAFF.

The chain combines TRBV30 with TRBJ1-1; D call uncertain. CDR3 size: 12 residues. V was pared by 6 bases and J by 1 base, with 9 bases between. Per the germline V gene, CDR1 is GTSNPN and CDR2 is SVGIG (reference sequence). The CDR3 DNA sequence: TGTGCCTGTCAAGGCGGGAACACTGAAGCTTTCTTT. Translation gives CACQGGNTEAFF.

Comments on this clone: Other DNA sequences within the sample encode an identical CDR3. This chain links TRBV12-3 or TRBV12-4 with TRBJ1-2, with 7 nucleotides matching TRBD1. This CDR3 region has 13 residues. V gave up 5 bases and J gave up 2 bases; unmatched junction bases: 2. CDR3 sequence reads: CASSLQGNYGYTF. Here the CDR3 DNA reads TGTGCCAGCAGTCTACAGGGGAACTATGGCTACACCTTC.

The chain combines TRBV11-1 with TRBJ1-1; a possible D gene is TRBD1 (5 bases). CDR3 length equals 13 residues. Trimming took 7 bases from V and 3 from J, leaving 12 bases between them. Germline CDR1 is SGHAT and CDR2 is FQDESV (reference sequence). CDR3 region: CASTDRQYTEAFF. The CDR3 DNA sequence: TGTGCCAGCACCGACCGACAGTACACTGAAGCTTTCTTT.

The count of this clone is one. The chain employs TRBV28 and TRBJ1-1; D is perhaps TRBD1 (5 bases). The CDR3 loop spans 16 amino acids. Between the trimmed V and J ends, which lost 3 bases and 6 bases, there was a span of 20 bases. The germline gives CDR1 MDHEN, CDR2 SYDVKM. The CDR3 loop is CASSFPPGGGKPEAFF. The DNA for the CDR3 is TGTGCCAGCAGTTTCCCGCCCGGGGGAGGCAAACCTGAAGCTTTCTTT.

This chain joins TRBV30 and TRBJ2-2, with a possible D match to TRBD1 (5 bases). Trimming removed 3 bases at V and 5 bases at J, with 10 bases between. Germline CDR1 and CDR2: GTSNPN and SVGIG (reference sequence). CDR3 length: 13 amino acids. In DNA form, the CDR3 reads TGTGCCTGGAGAACAGGAAATACCGGGGAGCTGTTTTTT. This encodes CAWRTGNTGELFF.

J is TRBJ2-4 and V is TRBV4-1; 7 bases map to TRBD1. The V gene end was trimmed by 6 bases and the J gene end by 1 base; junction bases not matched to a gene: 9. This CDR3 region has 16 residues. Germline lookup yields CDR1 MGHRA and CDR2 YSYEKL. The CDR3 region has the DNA TGCGCCAGCAGATCCGAAGGGGGCAGGGCCAAAAACATTCAGTACTTC. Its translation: CASRSEGGRAKNIQYF.

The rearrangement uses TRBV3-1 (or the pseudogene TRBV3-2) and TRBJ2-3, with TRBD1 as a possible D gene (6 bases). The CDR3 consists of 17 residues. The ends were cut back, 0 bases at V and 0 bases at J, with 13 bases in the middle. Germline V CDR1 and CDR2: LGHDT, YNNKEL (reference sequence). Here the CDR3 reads CASSQDDRFHSTDTQYF. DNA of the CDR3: TGTGCCAGCAGCCAAGACGACAGGTTCCATAGCACAGATACGCAGTATTTT.

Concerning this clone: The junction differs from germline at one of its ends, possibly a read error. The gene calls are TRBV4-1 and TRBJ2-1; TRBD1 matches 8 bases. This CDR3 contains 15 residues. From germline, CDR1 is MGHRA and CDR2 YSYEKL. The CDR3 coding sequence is TGCGCCAGCAGGCACATTTACCTCGACAGGGGCCGGACGATCTTC. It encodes CASRHIYLDRGRTIF.

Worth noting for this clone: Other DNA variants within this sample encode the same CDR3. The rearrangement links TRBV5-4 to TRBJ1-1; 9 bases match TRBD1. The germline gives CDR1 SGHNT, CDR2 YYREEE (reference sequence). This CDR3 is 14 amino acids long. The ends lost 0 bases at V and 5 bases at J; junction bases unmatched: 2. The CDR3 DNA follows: TGTGCCAGCAGCTTGGGACAGGGGGGGACTGAAGCTTTCTTT. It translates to CASSLGQGGTEAFF.

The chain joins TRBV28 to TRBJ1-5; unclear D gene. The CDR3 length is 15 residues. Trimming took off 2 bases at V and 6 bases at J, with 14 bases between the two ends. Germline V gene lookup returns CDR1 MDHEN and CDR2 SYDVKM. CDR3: CASSLVWGEGQPQHF. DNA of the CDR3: TGTGCCAGCAGTTTAGTTTGGGGAGAGGGTCAGCCCCAGCATTTT. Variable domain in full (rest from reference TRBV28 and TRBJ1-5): DVKVTQSSRYLVKRTGEKVFLECVQDMDHENMFWYRQDPGLGLRLIYFSYDVKMKEKGDIPEGYSVSREKKERFSLILESASTNQTSMYLCASSLVWGEGQPQHFGDGTRLSIL.

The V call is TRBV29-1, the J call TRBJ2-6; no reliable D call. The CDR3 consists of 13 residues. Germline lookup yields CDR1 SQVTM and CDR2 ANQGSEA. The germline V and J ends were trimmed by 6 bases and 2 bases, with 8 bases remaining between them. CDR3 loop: CSVSPAGANVLTF. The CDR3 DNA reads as TGCAGCGTGTCCCCCGCTGGGGCCAACGTCCTGACTTTC.

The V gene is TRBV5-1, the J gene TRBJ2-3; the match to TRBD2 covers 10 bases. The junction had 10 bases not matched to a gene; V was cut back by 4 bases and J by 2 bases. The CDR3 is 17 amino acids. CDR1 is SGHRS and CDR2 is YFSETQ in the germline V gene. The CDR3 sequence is CASSEPPSGGATDTQYF. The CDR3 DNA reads TGCGCCAGCAGCGAACCCCCCAGCGGGGGGGCCACAGATACGCAGTATTTT.

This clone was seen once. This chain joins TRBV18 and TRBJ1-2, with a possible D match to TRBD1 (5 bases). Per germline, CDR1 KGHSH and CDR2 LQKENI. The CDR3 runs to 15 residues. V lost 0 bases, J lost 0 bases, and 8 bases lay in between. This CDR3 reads CASSPPRTTNYGYTF. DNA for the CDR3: TGTGCCAGCTCACCACCGCGGACAACTAACTATGGCTACACCTTC. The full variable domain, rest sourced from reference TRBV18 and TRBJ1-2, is NAGVMQNPRHLVRRRGQEARLRCSPMKGHSHVYWYRQLPEEGLKFMVYLQKENIIDESGMPKERFSAEFPKEGPSILRIQQVVRGDSAAYFCASSPPRTTNYGYTFGSGTRLTVV.

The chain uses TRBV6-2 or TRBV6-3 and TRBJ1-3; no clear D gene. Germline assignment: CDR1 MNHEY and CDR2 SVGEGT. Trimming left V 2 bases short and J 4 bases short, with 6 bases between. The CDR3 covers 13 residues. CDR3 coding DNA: TGTGCCAGCAGTTACCGTCAGGGAAACACCATATATTTT. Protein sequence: CASSYRQGNTIYF.